One sample yielded the 18 T cell receptor beta chains listed below, sequenced in a study of cytomegalovirus exposure and HLA in healthy donors. 60 Vbeta and 13 Jbeta primers were used in PCR. Assay: immunoSEQ multiplex PCR; the TCRdb copy retains only in-frame clones and omits some. The data show over 150,000 clones, roughly two thirds seen once. Sequenced sample: PBMCs. The receptors derive from a woman aged 18-29 years in good health and CMV-seropositive.

This chain links TRBV30 with TRBJ1-5; D is unresolved. From germline, CDR1 is GTSNPN and CDR2 SVGIG (reference sequence). V was trimmed by 2 bases and J by 5 bases, leaving 10 bases between them. The CDR3 sequence is 13 residues long. The CDR3 sequence: CAWSSLGDQPQHF. The CDR3, as DNA: TGTGCCTGGAGTTCCCTCGGGGATCAGCCCCAGCATTTT.

The chain combines TRBV7-9 with TRBJ2-1; a possible D gene is TRBD1 (6 bases). Germline values: CDR1 SEHNR, CDR2 FQNEAQ (reference sequence). The V gene lost 3 bases and the J gene lost 7 bases, with 19 bases spanning the gap. CDR3 length: 16 amino acids. CDR3 amino acids: CASSLSQGRRGNEQFF. CDR3 nucleotide sequence: TGTGCCAGCAGCTTGAGTCAGGGGCGCCGCGGGAATGAGCAGTTCTTC. The variable domain in full, with the rest retrieved from reference TRBV7-9 and TRBJ2-1, is DTGVSQNPRHKITKRGQNVTFRCDPISEHNRLYWYRQTLGQGPEFLTYFQNEAQLEKSRLLSDRFSAERPKGSFSTLEIQRTEQGDSAMYLCASSLSQGRRGNEQFFGPGTRLTVL.

The chain combines TRBV27 with TRBJ2-5, with a tentative D call TRBD1 (5 bases). Germline CDR1 reads MNHEY; CDR2 reads SMNVEV (reference sequence). With 3 bases removed from V and 3 bases from J, the gap between germline ends came to 14 bases. The CDR3 sequence is 15 residues long. The CDR3 nucleotides are TGTGCCAGCAGTTTGGCAGGGTTGTTGGAAGAGACCCAGTACTTC. This gives the protein CASSLAGLLEETQYF.

V usage is TRBV19 and J usage is TRBJ1-5, with 7 bases identical to TRBD1. This CDR3 region has 11 residues. V gave up 5 bases and J gave up 8 bases; unmatched junction bases: 0. Germline values: CDR1 LNHDA, CDR2 SQIVND (reference sequence). The CDR3: CASSDREPQHF. CDR3 in DNA: TGTGCCAGTAGTGACAGGGAGCCCCAGCATTTT.

CDR3 protein: CASSLFGGREDTEAFF. Written as DNA, the CDR3 is TGTGCCAGCAGCTTATTCGGGGGGCGAGAGGACACTGAAGCTTTCTTT. The chain is built from TRBV7-3 and TRBJ1-1, with D possibly matching TRBD1 (6 bases). CDR3 size: 16 residues. Germline V gene lookup returns CDR1 SGHTA and CDR2 FQGTGA. V was shortened by 2 bases and J by 3 bases, with 16 bases between the two germline ends.

This clone was recorded only once. V usage is TRBV19 and J usage is TRBJ1-1; tentative D call: TRBD1 (6 bases). Germline-derived CDR1 and CDR2 are LNHDA and SQIVND (reference sequence). The CDR3 runs to 15 residues. V shed 4 bases and J shed 1 base, with 13 bases lying between them. The CDR3 sequence: CASSRRGGANTEAFF. CDR3 in DNA: TGTGCCAGTAGTAGGAGGGGGGGCGCGAACACTGAAGCTTTCTTT.

This chain joins TRBV6-5 and TRBJ2-5; 7 nucleotides agree with TRBD1. The germline CDR1 and CDR2 sequences are MNHEY and SVGAGI. The CDR3 runs 15 residues. The J segment lost 5 bases and the V segment lost 0 bases, leaving 6 bases of the junction unmatched. CDR3 region: CASSYSNRGRETQYF. DNA for the CDR3: TGTGCCAGCAGTTACTCGAACAGGGGAAGGGAGACCCAGTACTTC.

The genes are TRBV19 and TRBJ1-1, with D possibly being TRBD1 (5 bases). CDR3 length: 15 residues. Trimming shortened V by 3 bases and J by 1 base, and 12 bases separated the two germline ends. Germline CDR1 is LNHDA and CDR2 is SQIVND (reference sequence). CDR3 residues: CASSIWAGQNTEAFF. In nucleotides, the CDR3 is TGTGCCAGTAGTATTTGGGCAGGGCAGAACACTGAAGCTTTCTTT.

The V gene is TRBV2, the J gene TRBJ2-3; 9 nucleotides line up with TRBD2. V lost 3 bases and J lost 2; bases outside the gene matches: 6. The CDR3 totals 16 residues. The germline gives CDR1 SNHLY, CDR2 FYNNEI. The CDR3 DNA reads as TGTGCCAGCAGTGAGGGTAGCGGGGGTCCCACAGATACGCAGTATTTT. Its translation is CASSEGSGGPTDTQYF.

CDR3 nucleotides: TGCGCCAGCAGTTCTACAGCTTGGAATTCACCCCTCCACTTT. Protein product: CASSSTAWNSPLHF. This sequence joins TRBV10-1 and TRBJ1-6, with D hard to call. The CDR3 extends over 14 amino acids. V lost 5 bases and J 7 bases, leaving 12 bases between the germline ends. Germline V gives CDR1 WNHNN, CDR2 SYGVQD (reference sequence).

This sequence joins TRBV5-1 and TRBJ1-1; TRBD1 aligns across 7 bases. Unmatched junction bases numbered 5, after V lost 2 bases and J lost 1 base. This CDR3 contains 15 residues. Germline lookup yields CDR1 SGHRS and CDR2 YFSETQ. The CDR3 nucleotides read TGCGCCAGCAGCTTTACAGGGGACGGGAACACTGAAGCTTTCTTT. Protein product: CASSFTGDGNTEAFF.

As concerns this clone: The junction departs from the called germline gene at one end, perhaps through a read error. The chain couples TRBV7-7 to TRBJ2-1, with D uncertain. The CDR3 covers 15 residues. CDR1 is SSHAT, CDR2 FNYEAQ, per germline (reference sequence). The CDR3 reads CASSLHRSSYNEQFF. Written as DNA, the CDR3 is TGTGCTAGCAGCCTCCACCGGAGCTCCTACAATGAGCAGTTCTTC.

CDR3 DNA: TGTGCCAGTAGTATTATTTACGGGAATCAGCCCCAGCATTTT. Translation gives CASSIIYGNQPQHF. The chain joins TRBV19 to TRBJ1-5; D is unclear. Germline V gene lookup returns CDR1 LNHDA and CDR2 SQIVND (reference sequence). The CDR3 runs to 14 residues. The V end lost 3 bases, the J end lost 4 bases, and 10 bases lay between the germline ends.

This rearrangement joins TRBV5-1 to TRBJ2-3; 10 nucleotides align to TRBD2. This CDR3 spans 15 amino acids. Germline V gene lookup returns CDR1 SGHRS and CDR2 YFSETQ. Trimming removed 3 bases from V and 2 bases from J; junction bases left unmatched: 3. The CDR3 coding sequence is TGCGCCAGCAGCTCCGGACTAGCGGTCACAGATACGCAGTATTTT. This codes for CASSSGLAVTDTQYF. Using reference TRBV5-1 and TRBJ2-3 for the parts outside the CDR3, the full variable domain is KAGVTQTPRYLIKTRGQQVTLSCSPISGHRSVSWYQQTPGQGLQFLFEYFSETQRNKGNFPGRFSGRQFSNSRSEMNVSTLELGDSALYLCASSSGLAVTDTQYFGPGTRLTVL.

V and J are TRBV30 and TRBJ1-2; 9 nucleotides match TRBD1. Germline V gene sequence: CDR1 GTSNPN, CDR2 SVGIG (reference sequence). The CDR3 is 15 amino acids. Trimming cost V 5 bases and J 7 bases; bases outside gene matches: 14. The CDR3 region has the DNA TGTGCCTGGGAGTTAAAAGGGACAGGGTATTTTGGCTACACCTTC. It yields the protein CAWELKGTGYFGYTF.

This chain joins TRBV28 and TRBJ2-7; 11 bases align to TRBD1. In germline, CDR1 is MDHEN, CDR2 SYDVKM. The CDR3 consists of 13 residues. V lost 6 bases and J lost 4; bases outside the gene matches: 2. The CDR3 region has the DNA TGTGCCAGCAGCGGGACAGGGGGTTACGAGCAGTACTTC. It codes for CASSGTGGYEQYF.

V is TRBV28 and J is TRBJ2-7; D is perhaps TRBD2 (6 bases). The CDR3 is 14 amino acids. The germline CDR1 and CDR2 sequences are MDHEN and SYDVKM. V lost 5 bases, J lost 2 bases, and 13 bases lay in between. The CDR3 bases are TGTGCCAGCAGTCTGTGGCGGGAAGCCTACGAGCAGTACTTC. Its protein product is CASSLWREAYEQYF. Full variable domain (remainder filled in from reference TRBV28 and TRBJ2-7): DVKVTQSSRYLVKRTGEKVFLECVQDMDHENMFWYRQDPGLGLRLIYFSYDVKMKEKGDIPEGYSVSREKKERFSLILESASTNQTSMYLCASSLWREAYEQYFGPGTRLTVT.

The chain uses TRBV6-5 and TRBJ1-5, with TRBD1 as a possible D gene (6 bases). Germline assignment: CDR1 MNHEY and CDR2 SVGAGI. This CDR3 region has 15 residues. V was shortened by 6 bases and J by 3 bases, with 15 bases between the two germline ends. CDR3 protein: CASSPLDRLNQPQHF. CDR3 coding DNA: TGTGCCAGCAGCCCTCTCGACAGGCTCAATCAGCCCCAGCATTTT.